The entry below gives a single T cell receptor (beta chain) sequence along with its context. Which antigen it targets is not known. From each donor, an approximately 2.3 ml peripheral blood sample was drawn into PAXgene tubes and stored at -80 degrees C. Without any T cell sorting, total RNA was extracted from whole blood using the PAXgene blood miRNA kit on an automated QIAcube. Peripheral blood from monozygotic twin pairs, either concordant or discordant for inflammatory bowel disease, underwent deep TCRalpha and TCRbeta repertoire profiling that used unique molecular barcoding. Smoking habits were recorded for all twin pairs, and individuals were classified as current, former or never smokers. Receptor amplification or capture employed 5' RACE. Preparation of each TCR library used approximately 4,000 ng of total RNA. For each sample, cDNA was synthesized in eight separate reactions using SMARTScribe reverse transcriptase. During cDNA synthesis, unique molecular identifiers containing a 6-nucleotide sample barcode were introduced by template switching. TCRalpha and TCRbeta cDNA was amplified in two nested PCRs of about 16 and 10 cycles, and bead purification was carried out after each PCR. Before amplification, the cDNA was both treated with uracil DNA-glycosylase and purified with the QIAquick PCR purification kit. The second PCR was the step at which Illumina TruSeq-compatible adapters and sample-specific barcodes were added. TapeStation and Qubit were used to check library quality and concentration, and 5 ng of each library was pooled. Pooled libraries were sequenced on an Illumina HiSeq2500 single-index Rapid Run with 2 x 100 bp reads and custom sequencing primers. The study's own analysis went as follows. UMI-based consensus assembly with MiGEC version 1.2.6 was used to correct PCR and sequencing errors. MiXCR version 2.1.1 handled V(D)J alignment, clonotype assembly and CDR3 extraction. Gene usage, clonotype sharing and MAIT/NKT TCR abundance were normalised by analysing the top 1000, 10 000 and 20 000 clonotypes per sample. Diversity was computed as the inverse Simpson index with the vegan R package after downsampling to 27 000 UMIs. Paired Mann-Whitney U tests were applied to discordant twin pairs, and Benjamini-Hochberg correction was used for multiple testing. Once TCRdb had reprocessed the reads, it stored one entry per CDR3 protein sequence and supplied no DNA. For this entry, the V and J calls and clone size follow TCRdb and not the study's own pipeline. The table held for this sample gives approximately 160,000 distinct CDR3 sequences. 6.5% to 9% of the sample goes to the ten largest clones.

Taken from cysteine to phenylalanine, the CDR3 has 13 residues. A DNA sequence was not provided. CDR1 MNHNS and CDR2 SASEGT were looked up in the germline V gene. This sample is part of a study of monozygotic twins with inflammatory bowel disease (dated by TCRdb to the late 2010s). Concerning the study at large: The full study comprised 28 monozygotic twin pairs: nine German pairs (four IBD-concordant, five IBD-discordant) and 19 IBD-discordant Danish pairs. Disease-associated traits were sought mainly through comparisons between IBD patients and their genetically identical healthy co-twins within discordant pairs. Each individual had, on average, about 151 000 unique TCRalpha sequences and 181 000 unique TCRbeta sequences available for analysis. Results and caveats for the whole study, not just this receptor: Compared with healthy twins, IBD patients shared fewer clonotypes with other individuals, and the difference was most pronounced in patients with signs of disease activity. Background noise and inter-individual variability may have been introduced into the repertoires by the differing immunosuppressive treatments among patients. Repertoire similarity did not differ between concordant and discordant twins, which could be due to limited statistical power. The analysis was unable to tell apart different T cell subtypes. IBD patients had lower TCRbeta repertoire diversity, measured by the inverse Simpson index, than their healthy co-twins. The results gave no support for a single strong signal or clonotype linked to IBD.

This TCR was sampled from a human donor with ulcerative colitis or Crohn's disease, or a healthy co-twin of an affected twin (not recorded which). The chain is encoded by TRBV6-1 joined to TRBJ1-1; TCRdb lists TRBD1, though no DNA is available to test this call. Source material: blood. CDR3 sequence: CASTRSIQGEAFF.